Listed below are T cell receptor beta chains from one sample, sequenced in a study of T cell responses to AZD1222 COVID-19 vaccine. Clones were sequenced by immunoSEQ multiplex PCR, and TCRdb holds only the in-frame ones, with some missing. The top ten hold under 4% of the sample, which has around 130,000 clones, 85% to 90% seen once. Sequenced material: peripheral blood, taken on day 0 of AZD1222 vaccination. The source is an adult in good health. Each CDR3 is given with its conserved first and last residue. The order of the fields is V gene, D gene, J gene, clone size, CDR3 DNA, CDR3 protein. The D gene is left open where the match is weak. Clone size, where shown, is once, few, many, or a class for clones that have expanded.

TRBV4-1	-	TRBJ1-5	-	TGCGCCAGCAGCCAAGATTTGACAGTGTATAGCAATCAGCCCCAGCATTTT	CASSQDLTVYSNQPQHF
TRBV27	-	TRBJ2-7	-	TGTGCCAGCAGTACCGAGGCTTCCTACGAGCAGTACTTC	CASSTEASYEQYF
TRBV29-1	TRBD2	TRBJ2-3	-	TGCAGCGTTGTGGTGGGGGGAGGGGCAGATACGCAGTATTTT	CSVVVGGGADTQYF
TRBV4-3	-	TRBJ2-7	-	TGCGCCAGCAGCCCGGGCGATGGGTACGAGCAGTACTTC	CASSPGDGYEQYF
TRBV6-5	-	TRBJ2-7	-	TGTGCCAGCAGGGGTTCACCGATCTACGAGCAGTACTTC	CASRGSPIYEQYF
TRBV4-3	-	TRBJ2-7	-	TGCGCCAGCAGCCCCTACCCTGGGAGCGACTACGAGCAGTACTTC	CASSPYPGSDYEQYF
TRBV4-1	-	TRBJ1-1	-	TGCGCCAGCAGCCTTCCACCCAACAGGACAGAGAACACTGAAGCTTTCTTT	CASSLPPNRTENTEAFF
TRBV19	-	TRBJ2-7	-	TGTGCCACCACGGCGAGTTCGTATGAGCAGTACTTC	CATTASSYEQYF
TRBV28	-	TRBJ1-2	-	TGTGCCAGCAGTTTTTCGGGGGTGCTTAAGGTCTTC	CASSFSGVLKVF
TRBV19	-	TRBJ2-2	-	TGTGCCAGTAGCCAGGGTTCCGCGAACACCGGGGAGCTGTTTTTT	CASSQGSANTGELFF
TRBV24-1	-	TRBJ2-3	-	TGTGCCACCAGTGATGCCCCAGGGAGGTCCACAGATACGCAGTATTTT	CATSDAPGRSTDTQYF
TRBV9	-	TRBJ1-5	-	TGTGCCAGCAGCGTAGGAGTAGCGCCTCAGCCCCAGCATTTT	CASSVGVAPQPQHF
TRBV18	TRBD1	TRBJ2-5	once	TGTGCCAGCTCACGTCTCGGGTACGGACAGGTGGTGGTGGAGACCCAGTACTTC	CASSRLGYGQVVVETQYF
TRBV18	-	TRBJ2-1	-	TGTGCCAGCTCACGTGACCCCTCCGGGCAGTTCTTC	CASSRDPSGQFF
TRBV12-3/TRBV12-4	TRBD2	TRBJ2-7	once	TGTGCCAGCAGTTTGCGGGGGAGGGACGAGCAGTACTTC	CASSLRGRDEQYF
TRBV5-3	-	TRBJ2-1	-	TGTGCCAGAAGCTTGACCTGGACTAACCACTCCTACAATGAGCAGTTCTTC	CARSLTWTNHSYNEQFF
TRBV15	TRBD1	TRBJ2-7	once	TGTGCCACCAGCAGACAGACAGGGGTTATCCCCTACGAGCAGTACTTC	CATSRQTGVIPYEQYF
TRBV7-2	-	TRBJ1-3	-	TGTGCCAGCAGCTTAGTAGGGGGGGGATCGAACACCATATATTTT	CASSLVGGGSNTIYF
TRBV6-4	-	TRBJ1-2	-	TGTGCCAGCAGTGACAGTTGGGGGAATGGCTACACCTTC	CASSDSWGNGYTF
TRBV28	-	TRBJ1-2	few	TGTGCCAGCAGTTGGGACGGGGTGGGGGGATATGGCTACACCTTC	CASSWDGVGGYGYTF
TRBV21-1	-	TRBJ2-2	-	TGTGCCAGCAGCAAAGAGTCTAGCGGGGGCCCCGGGGAGCTGTTTTTT	CASSKESSGGPGELFF
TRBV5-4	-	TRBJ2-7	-	TGTGCCAGCAGCTTAGGGACACACTACGAGCAGTACTTC	CASSLGTHYEQYF
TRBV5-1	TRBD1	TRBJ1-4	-	TGCGCCAGCCAGGGGGCACCTAATGAAAAACTGTTTTTT	CASQGAPNEKLFF
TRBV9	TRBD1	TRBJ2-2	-	TGTGCCAGCAGATTGGACAGGGAGAACACCGGGGAGCTGTTTTTT	CASRLDRENTGELFF
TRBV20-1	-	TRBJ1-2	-	TGCAGTGCGGACCCCAGATACACCTTC	CSADPRYTF
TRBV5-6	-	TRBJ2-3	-	TGTGTCAGCAGCGTCGACTGGAGGGGGGGCACAGATACGCAGTATTTT	CVSSVDWRGGTDTQYF
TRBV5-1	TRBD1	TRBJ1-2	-	TGCGCCAGCAGCTTACAGGGGGCGTTTGGCTACACCTTC	CASSLQGAFGYTF
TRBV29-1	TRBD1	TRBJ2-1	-	TGCAGCGTTTCAGGGGGTCCCTGGAATGAGCAGTTCTTC	CSVSGGPWNEQFF
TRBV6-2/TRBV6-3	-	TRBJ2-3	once	TGTGCCAGCAGTTACTCAGGGGTGGCAGATACGCAGTATTTT	CASSYSGVADTQYF